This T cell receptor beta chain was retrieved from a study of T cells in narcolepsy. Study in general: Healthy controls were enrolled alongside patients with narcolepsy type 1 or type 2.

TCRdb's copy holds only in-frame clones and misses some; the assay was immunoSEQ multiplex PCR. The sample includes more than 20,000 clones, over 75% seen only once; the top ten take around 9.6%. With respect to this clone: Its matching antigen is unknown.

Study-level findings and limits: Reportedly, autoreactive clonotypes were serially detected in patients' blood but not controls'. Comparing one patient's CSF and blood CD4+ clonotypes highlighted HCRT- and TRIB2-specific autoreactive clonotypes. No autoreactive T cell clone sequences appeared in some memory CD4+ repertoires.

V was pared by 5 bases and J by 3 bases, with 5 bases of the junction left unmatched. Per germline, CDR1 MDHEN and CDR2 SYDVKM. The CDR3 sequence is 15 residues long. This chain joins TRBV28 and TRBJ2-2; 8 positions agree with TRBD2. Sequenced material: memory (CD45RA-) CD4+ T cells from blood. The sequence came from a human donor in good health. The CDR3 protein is CASSPGTRDTGELFF. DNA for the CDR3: TGTGCCAGCAGTCCCGGGACTAGAGACACCGGGGAGCTGTTTTTT.